Detailed here is one TCR beta chain. The data are from a study of blood T cell repertoires in COVID-19. Study summary: Sample material is recorded as cDNA or gDNA derived from T cells, B-cell-depleted T cells, or PBMCs.

Original methodology: Counts of nucleated cells, estimated from reference gene primer amplification, were obtained. Profiled with immunoSEQ multiplex PCR; TCRdb holds only in-frame clones, not every one. That table furnishes V, J and clone size, whereas the DNA furnished D and trimming. The sample lists under 200,000 clones; roughly 90% were seen once. The ends lost 3 bases at V and 4 bases at J; junction bases unmatched: 8. Germline CDR1 is LGHNA and CDR2 is YSLEER. The CDR3 covers 15 residues. This receptor was obtained from a man aged 18 to 30 with active or convalescent COVID-19. The chain uses TRBV4-3 and TRBJ2-7; 8 nucleotides align to TRBD2. Sequences were obtained from peripheral blood. The CDR3 sequence is CASSQGGASGYEQYF. The CDR3 nucleotides read TGCGCCAGCAGCCAGGGTGGGGCTAGCGGGTACGAGCAGTACTTC.